This record covers a single T cell receptor beta chain. This CDR3 contains 16 residues. Trimming took 4 bases from V and 1 from J, leaving 15 bases between them. Germline V gene sequence: CDR1 MNHEY, CDR2 SMNVEV (reference sequence). The sample is drawn from a study of blood T cell repertoires in COVID-19. Study summary: Some COVID-19 samples were acute and others convalescent; all came from the United States, Italy and Spain. Sample material is recorded as cDNA or gDNA derived from T cells, B-cell-depleted T cells, or PBMCs.

Original processing methods: Estimated nucleated cell counts came from reference gene primer amplification. Assay used: immunoSEQ multiplex PCR; TCRdb lists only in-frame clones, some missing. V, J and clone size were drawn from that table, and D and trimming were deduced from the DNA. Here the sample spans 200,000 to 300,000 clones, around nine tenths being singletons. The clonotype was recovered from a man older than 75 with acute or convalescent COVID-19. This sequence joins TRBV27 and TRBJ2-3; a weak D match, TRBD2 (6 bases). Sequencing was done on a sample of peripheral blood. The CDR3 protein is CASSSFGGGGTDTQYF. Written as DNA, the CDR3 is TGTGCCAGCAGTTCGTTCGGGGGTGGGGGCACAGATACGCAGTATTTT.